Sequencing of this T cell receptor beta chain was carried out in a study of cytotoxic CD8 clonotypes in ibrutinib-treated CLL. General observations from the study: Clonality went up at the time of ibrutinib response, stayed stable in sustained remission, and later dropped back toward its baseline level at progression.

Germline CDR1 reads SGHRS; CDR2 reads YFSETQ. V trimming: 3 bases; J trimming: 3 bases; junction bases outside the gene matches: 7. The length of the CDR3 is 15 residues. Notes on this clone: What it binds is unknown.

Sequencing was performed with immunoSEQ multiplex PCR; in TCRdb, only in-frame clones are kept and a portion is missing. The sample comprises approximately 91,000 clones, roughly 80% of which are singletons, and around 5% rests with the top ten. The chain couples TRBV5-1 to TRBJ1-2, with 8 nucleotides matching TRBD1. The sequence was collected from a human donor with chronic lymphocytic leukemia. The material sequenced was PBMCs, taken after 12 months of ibrutinib treatment. The CDR3 bases are TGCGCCAGCAGCTCCCCAGGGGGCTGGGACTATGGCTACACCTTC. This encodes CASSSPGGWDYGYTF.